The entry below gives a single TCR beta chain sequence along with its context. Libraries were prepared by immunoSEQ multiplex PCR; TCRdb keeps only in-frame clonotypes and omits some of them. This sample carries over 200,000 clones, roughly 87% of them seen once, and the ten largest clones take 9.5% to 14%. With 3 bases clipped from V and 4 bases from J, the junction kept 7 bases outside the gene matches. Germline V CDR1 and CDR2: MDHEN, SYDVKM. This CDR3 region has 16 residues. This sample stems from a study of blood T cell repertoires in COVID-19. This TCR derives from a man aged 25-45 years who had recovered from COVID-19. Sample: PBMCs or T cells enriched from blood (not recorded which). V and J are TRBV28 and TRBJ2-3; 10 nucleotides agree with TRBD1. The CDR3 DNA sequence: TGTGCCAGCAGTTTGGGGACAGGGGTGCAGGCAGATACGCAGTATTTT. Residues: CASSLGTGVQADTQYF.